This TCR beta chain was found in a study of blood T cell repertoires in COVID-19. Study summary: From T cells, B-cell-depleted T cells, or PBMCs came the material, which was cDNA or gDNA.

Authors' methods: Reference gene primers were amplified, and this amplification served to estimate nucleated cell counts. Sequenced by immunoSEQ multiplex PCR; TCRdb stores in-frame clones only, minus some. That table is the source of V, J and clone size, and D and trimming were worked out from the DNA. The top ten clones hold about 2.1% of a sample with under 300,000 clones, roughly 90% of them seen once. The TCR sequence derives from a woman aged 40-49 years who had recovered from COVID-19. Sequencing input: peripheral blood.

This CDR3 is CASSLTASGSKAGELFF. Here the CDR3 DNA reads TGTGCCAGCAGCTTAACGGCTAGCGGGAGCAAGGCCGGGGAGCTGTTTTTT. This sequence joins TRBV7-3 and TRBJ2-2; 10 bases fit TRBD2. Germline trimming cut 0 bases from V and 6 bases from J; bases unmatched to any gene: 7. The CDR3 totals 17 residues. CDR1 and CDR2 from the germline V gene are SGHTA and FQGTGA.